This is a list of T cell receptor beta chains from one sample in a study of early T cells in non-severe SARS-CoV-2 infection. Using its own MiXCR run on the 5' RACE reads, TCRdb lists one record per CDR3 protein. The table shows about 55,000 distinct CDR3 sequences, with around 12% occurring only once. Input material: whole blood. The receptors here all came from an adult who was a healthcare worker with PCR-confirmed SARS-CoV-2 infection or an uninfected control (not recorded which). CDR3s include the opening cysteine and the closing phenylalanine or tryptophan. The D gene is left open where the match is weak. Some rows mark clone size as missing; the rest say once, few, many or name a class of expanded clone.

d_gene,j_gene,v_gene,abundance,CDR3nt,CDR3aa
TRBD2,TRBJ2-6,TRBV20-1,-,TGCAGTGCTAGGGGCCCGACTAGCGCTGGGGCCAACGTCCTGACTTTC,CSARGPTSAGANVLTF
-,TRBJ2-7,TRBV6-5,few,TGTGCCAGCAGCCCCCCCGGACGGGGCACCTACGAGCAGTACTTC,CASSPPGRGTYEQYF
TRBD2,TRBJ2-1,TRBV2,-,TGTGCCAGCAGTGCCTCAGGGGTAGCGGGAACGGATGAGCAGTTCTTC,CASSASGVAGTDEQFF
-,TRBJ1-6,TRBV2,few,TGTGCCAGCAGTGTGGTTCGTCCCGGGGGTTCACCCCTCCACTTT,CASSVVRPGGSPLHF
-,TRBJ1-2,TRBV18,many,TGTGCCAGCTCACCTGCGGACAGAGGCTATGGCTACACCTTC,CASSPADRGYGYTF
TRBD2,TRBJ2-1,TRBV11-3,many,TGTGCCAGCAGCTTACTAGCGGGAGTTAACCATGAGCAGTTCTTC,CASSLLAGVNHEQFF
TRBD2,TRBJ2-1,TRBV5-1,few,TGCGCCAGCAGCTATAGCGGGAGGGGGGATGAGCAGTTCTTC,CASSYSGRGDEQFF
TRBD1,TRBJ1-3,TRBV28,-,TGTGCCTCCAGGGACAGATCCTCTGGAAACACCATATATTTT,CASRDRSSGNTIYF
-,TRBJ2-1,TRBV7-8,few,TGTGCCAGCAGCTCCCCCCCGGACAGCCTCAATGAGCAGTTCTTC,CASSSPPDSLNEQFF
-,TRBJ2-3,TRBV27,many,TGTGCCAGCAGTTTAGCGTCGGTAGATACGCAGTATTTT,CASSLASVDTQYF
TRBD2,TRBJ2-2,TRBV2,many,TGTGCCAGCAGCACTAGCGGGCAGAACACCGGGGAGCTGTTTTTT,CASSTSGQNTGELFF
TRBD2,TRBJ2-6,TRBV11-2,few,TGTGCCAGCAGCTTATTCGGCGGGAGGTATGGGGCCAACGTCCTGACTTTC,CASSLFGGRYGANVLTF
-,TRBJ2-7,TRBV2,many,TGTGCCAGCAGTGAAGTTAGTTATCAATACGAGCAGTACTTC,CASSEVSYQYEQYF
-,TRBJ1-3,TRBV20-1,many,TGCAGTGCTAGAGAGATCCACTTGGAGGGAAACACCATATATTTT,CSAREIHLEGNTIYF
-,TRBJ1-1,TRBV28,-,TGTGCCAGCAGTTTACAGGGAGGGACTGAAGCTTTCTTT,CASSLQGGTEAFF
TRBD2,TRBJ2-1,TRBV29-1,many,TGCAGCGTTGAGGGAGGGCGAATTGCGAATGAGCAGTTCTTC,CSVEGGRIANEQFF
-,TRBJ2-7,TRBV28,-,TGTGCCAACACTGGGGGGACACCATTGGACGAGCAGTACTTC,CANTGGTPLDEQYF
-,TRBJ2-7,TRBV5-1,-,TGCGCCAGCAGCTCCGGCCAACCTACCTACGAGCAGTACTTC,CASSSGQPTYEQYF
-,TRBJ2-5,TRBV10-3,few,TGTGCCATCAAGGCCGGGGATGAGACCCAGTACTTC,CAIKAGDETQYF
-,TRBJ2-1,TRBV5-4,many,TGTGCCAGCAGCTTCTGGGGGGTAGGAACCTACAATGAGCAGTTCTTC,CASSFWGVGTYNEQFF
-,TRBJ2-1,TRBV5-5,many,TGTGCCAGCAGCCTCTACTCCGGGATCCCGGGCAATGAGCAGTTCTTC,CASSLYSGIPGNEQFF
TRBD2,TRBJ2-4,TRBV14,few,TGTGCCAGCAGCCAGGGACTAGCGCCAAACATTCAGTACTTC,CASSQGLAPNIQYF
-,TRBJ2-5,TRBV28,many,TGTGCCAGCAGTTTATCCATAGCGGTAGAGACCCAGTACTTC,CASSLSIAVETQYF
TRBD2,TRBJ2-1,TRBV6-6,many,TGTGCCAGCAGTCTGACTAGCGGGATGAATGAGCAGTTCTTC,CASSLTSGMNEQFF
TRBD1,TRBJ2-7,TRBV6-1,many,TGTGCCAGCAGGACGACCGGGACAGGGCAGGGAGAGCAGTACTTC,CASRTTGTGQGEQYF
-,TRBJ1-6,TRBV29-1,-,TGCAGCGTTGTCGAACAGTATAATTCACCCCTCCACTTT,CSVVEQYNSPLHF
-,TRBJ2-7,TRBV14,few,TGTGCCAGCAGCCAAGGGCGCCCGGTTTTGTACGAGCAGTACTTC,CASSQGRPVLYEQYF
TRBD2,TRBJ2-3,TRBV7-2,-,TGTGCCAGCAGTCAACAGTCAGCGGGAGGACGAGGTGACACAGATACGCAGTATTTT,CASSQQSAGGRGDTDTQYF
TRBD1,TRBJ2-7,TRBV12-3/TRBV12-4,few,TGTGCCAGCAGTAGTCCAGGGGGATCTCTCTACGAGCAGTACTTC,CASSSPGGSLYEQYF